Listed below are T cell receptor beta chains from one sample, sequenced in a study of cytomegalovirus exposure and HLA in healthy donors. Method: immunoSEQ multiplex PCR; TCRdb's copy keeps in-frame clones and lacks some. The repertoire holds roughly 130,000 clones, approximately 72% seen once, with more than 1.5% in the top ten. Sequenced: PBMCs. These receptors were obtained from a man aged 18 to 29 in good health and CMV-seronegative. CDR3s include the opening cysteine and the closing phenylalanine or tryptophan. Fields, in order: clone size, V gene, J gene, D gene, CDR3 DNA, CDR3 protein. D genes are given only for firm matches. Expanded clones are given a class, and other clones once, few, many or no size at all.

-,TRBV5-1,TRBJ1-3,-,TGCGCCAGCAGCCTCACTATCTCTGGAAACACCATATATTTT,CASSLTISGNTIYF
few,TRBV10-3,TRBJ1-3,-,TGTGCCTTGGAGGGGATCTCTGGAAACACCATATATTTT,CALEGISGNTIYF
-,TRBV19,TRBJ1-1,-,TGTGCCAGTAGTATAGATGCCAGGGCCGGCACTGAAGCTTTCTTT,CASSIDARAGTEAFF
few,TRBV27,TRBJ1-1,-,TGTGCCAGCACAACCTCGCCAGGGGCTGAAGCTTTCTTT,CASTTSPGAEAFF
-,TRBV7-8,TRBJ2-2,TRBD2,TGTGCCAGCAGTCTAGCCCCGGGACTAGCGGTGATCACCGGGGAGCTGTTTTTT,CASSLAPGLAVITGELFF
-,TRBV7-8,TRBJ2-3,-,TGTGCCAGCAGCCCCCAGACAGTTAACACAGATACGCAGTATTTT,CASSPQTVNTDTQYF
-,TRBV7-9,TRBJ1-2,TRBD1,TGTTCCAGCAGCTTATTACCGGGACAGGGGCAAACTAACTATGGCTACACCTTC,CSSSLLPGQGQTNYGYTF
few,TRBV27,TRBJ2-3,TRBD2,TGTGCCAGCAGCACACTAGCGTTTAGCACAGATACGCAGTATTTT,CASSTLAFSTDTQYF
once,TRBV10-2,TRBJ1-5,-,TGCGCCAGCAGGGGCCCAGGGAAGTATCAGCCCCAGCATTTT,CASRGPGKYQPQHF
-,TRBV6-5,TRBJ1-5,-,TGTGCCAGCAGCTCAACAGGGAACCGCAATCAGCCCCAGCATTTT,CASSSTGNRNQPQHF
-,TRBV6-6,TRBJ2-1,TRBD2,TGTGCCAGCAGTTACCACGCGGGAGTAACCTACAATGAGCAGTTCTTC,CASSYHAGVTYNEQFF
few,TRBV4-3,TRBJ2-3,-,TGCGCCAGCAGCCAAGCCTCAGATACGCAGTATTTT,CASSQASDTQYF
-,TRBV15,TRBJ1-2,-,TGTGCCACCAGCAGGCGGGAGGGGCGGAATGGCTACACCTTC,CATSRREGRNGYTF
-,TRBV9,TRBJ2-7,-,TGTGCCAGCAGCGTAGCTTGGGGAGGTGACTACGAGCAGTACTTC,CASSVAWGGDYEQYF
-,TRBV7-6,TRBJ2-3,TRBD2,TGTGCCAGCACCCCTAGCGGGGGGTACACAGATACGCAGTATTTT,CASTPSGGYTDTQYF
-,TRBV6-6,TRBJ2-7,-,TGTGCCAGCAGTTTTGATGGGACACCCTACGAGCAGTACTTC,CASSFDGTPYEQYF
-,TRBV19,TRBJ2-1,TRBD2,TGTGCCAGTAGTATAGGCCAACTAGCGGGAGTAAGCTACAATGAGCAGTTCTTC,CASSIGQLAGVSYNEQFF
-,TRBV5-1,TRBJ2-5,TRBD2,TGCGCCAGCAGCATCGAACTAGCGGGGGGGCTGGAGACCCAGTACTTC,CASSIELAGGLETQYF
-,TRBV27,TRBJ2-3,TRBD2,TGTGCCAACCATTCCCTAGGAGCGGGGGGTAGCACAGATACGCAGTATTTT,CANHSLGAGGSTDTQYF
-,TRBV4-2,TRBJ2-3,-,TGTGCCAGCAGCCAAGCCCCGTCGGGGGCAGATACGCAGTATTTT,CASSQAPSGADTQYF
few,TRBV4-3,TRBJ1-5,-,TGCGCCAGCAGCCAAGAGCCAGGACTTCAGCCCCAGCATTTT,CASSQEPGLQPQHF
-,TRBV7-8,TRBJ1-4,TRBD1,TGTGCCAGCAGAACGGACAGGGGAACTACTAATGAAAAACTGTTTTTT,CASRTDRGTTNEKLFF
-,TRBV6-5,TRBJ1-2,-,TGTGCCAGCAGTTACTCAGGGGGAAGTGGCTACACCTTC,CASSYSGGSGYTF
once,TRBV10-3,TRBJ2-1,-,TGTGCCATCTCGGGGGAGGTCTACAATGAGCAGTTCTTC,CAISGEVYNEQFF
-,TRBV19,TRBJ2-7,TRBD2,TGTGCCAGTAGTGGGGAGACCGTCGGGAGGGGATCCTACGAGCAGTACTTC,CASSGETVGRGSYEQYF
-,TRBV7-8,TRBJ1-2,-,TGTGCCAGCAGCCCCCGGGGGGGGGCGTTCATCGGGTATGGCTACACCTTC,CASSPRGGAFIGYGYTF
-,TRBV10-3,TRBJ1-3,TRBD1,TGTGCCATCAGTGAAGGACAGGGTTCACCTTCTGGAAACACCATATATTTT,CAISEGQGSPSGNTIYF
-,TRBV29-1,TRBJ1-2,TRBD1,TGCAGCGTTACCGACAGGGTCCCTGGCTACACCTTC,CSVTDRVPGYTF
-,TRBV9,TRBJ1-5,-,TGTGCCAGCAGCGTAGATGGACACACCAATCAGCCCCAGCATTTT,CASSVDGHTNQPQHF
-,TRBV6-1,TRBJ1-6,TRBD1,TGTGCCAGCAGTGAAACCCTGGACAGGGAACCACCCCTCCACTTT,CASSETLDREPPLHF
-,TRBV18,TRBJ2-5,-,TGTGCCAGCTCAAGGGAGACAGGACAAGAGACCCAGTACTTC,CASSRETGQETQYF
once,TRBV9,TRBJ2-7,-,TGTGCCAGCAGCGTAGCAGGGGTTGGTGTCTACGAGCAGTACTTC,CASSVAGVGVYEQYF
-,TRBV7-8,TRBJ1-5,TRBD1,TGTGCCAGCAGCTTAATTGTTGGGAGCACAGGGGCACAGCAGCCCCAGCATTTT,CASSLIVGSTGAQQPQHF
-,TRBV19,TRBJ2-7,-,TGTGCCAGTAGCTCACGAGGGGGGGCCTCCGCCGAGCAGTACTTC,CASSSRGGASAEQYF
-,TRBV4-3,TRBJ2-6,-,TGCGCCAGCAGCCAAGATTCAGGACAGACCTCTGGGGCCAACGTCCTGACTTTC,CASSQDSGQTSGANVLTF
-,TRBV10-3,TRBJ1-2,-,TGTGCCATCAGTGAGGACAGGAGGTATGGCTACACCTTC,CAISEDRRYGYTF
-,TRBV27,TRBJ1-5,TRBD1,TGTGCCAGCAGGCGTTCGACAGGGATTAATAGCAATCAGCCCCAGCATTTT,CASRRSTGINSNQPQHF
-,TRBV19,TRBJ2-7,TRBD2,TGTGCCAGTAGTCAGACAGCGGGGGACCCCTACGAGCAGTACTTC,CASSQTAGDPYEQYF
-,TRBV9,TRBJ2-2,TRBD2,TGTGCCAGCAGCGTAGCCGCTTTTGGGCTAGCGGGGACCGGGGAGCTGTTTTTT,CASSVAAFGLAGTGELFF
-,TRBV6-1,TRBJ2-7,TRBD1,TGTGCCAGCAGTTCGGGATTACAGGGGGCGCGCGAGCAGTACTTC,CASSSGLQGAREQYF
-,TRBV30,TRBJ2-4,-,TGTGCCTGGAGTGGGACGCAGTGGGAGGGGGAGGCGGCCAAAAACATTCAGTACTTC,CAWSGTQWEGEAAKNIQYF
-,TRBV6-1,TRBJ2-3,-,TGTGCCGGCAGTCCCCGTTACTCCCCAGATACGCAGTATTTT,CAGSPRYSPDTQYF
-,TRBV2,TRBJ2-1,TRBD2,TGTGCCAGCCACCTCCGGGGAGGGTTCACCTACAATGAGCAGTTCTTC,CASHLRGGFTYNEQFF
few,TRBV4-2,TRBJ2-2,TRBD2,TGTGCCAGCAGCCAAGACACAGGCGGACTAGCGGGGAGCGGGACCGGGGAGCTGTTTTTT,CASSQDTGGLAGSGTGELFF
-,TRBV28,TRBJ1-1,-,TGTGCCAGCAGTTTGTTGACTTCGATCCGCCTTGAAGCTTTCTTT,CASSLLTSIRLEAFF
-,TRBV29-1,TRBJ2-3,TRBD2,TGCAGCGTCTTAACTAGCGGGAGCTTGGATACGCAGTATTTT,CSVLTSGSLDTQYF
-,TRBV2,TRBJ2-7,TRBD2,TGTGCCAGGACAAGCGGGAGGGGGTACGAGCAGTACTTC,CARTSGRGYEQYF
few,TRBV9,TRBJ1-4,TRBD1,TGTGCCAGCAGCGTAGGGGGGACAGCAACTAATGAAAAACTGTTTTTT,CASSVGGTATNEKLFF
-,TRBV6-5,TRBJ2-5,-,TGTGCCAGCAGGGAGGGGCCCAAAGAGACCCAGTACTTC,CASREGPKETQYF